This TCR beta chain was sequenced for a study of graft-versus-host responses after intestinal transplantation. Turning to the study itself: In this cohort, recipients had multivisceral, liver-intestinal, or isolated intestinal transplants. Induction with anti-thymocyte globulin, then tacrolimus and steroids for three to four years, was given to all recipients.

General study findings and limits: Early post-transplant falls in HvG clones accompanied the peak levels of circulating GvH clones. Detection of GvH clones occurred in recipient marrow, and some had their first appearance in ileum or blood.

Details on this clone: Its antigen is unidentified.

V lost 8 bases to trimming and J lost 3 bases, with 18 bases between them. This CDR3 has 14 residues. Assay: immunoSEQ multiplex PCR; the TCRdb copy retains only in-frame clones and omits some. In the table there are about 120,000 clones, approximately 95% of which are singletons. J is TRBJ2-7 and V is TRBV5-3, with D possibly matching TRBD2 (6 bases). TRBV5-3 is an ORF; its function is uncertain. The clonotype comes from a human donor who received an intestinal transplant. This material consisted of unstimulated CD4+ T cells sorted from spleen or lymph node cells, taken before intestinal transplant. CDR3 DNA sequence: TGTGCCAGGATTCTCGGAGGGGCCATCTACGAGCAGTACTTC. Translating gives CARILGGAIYEQYF.